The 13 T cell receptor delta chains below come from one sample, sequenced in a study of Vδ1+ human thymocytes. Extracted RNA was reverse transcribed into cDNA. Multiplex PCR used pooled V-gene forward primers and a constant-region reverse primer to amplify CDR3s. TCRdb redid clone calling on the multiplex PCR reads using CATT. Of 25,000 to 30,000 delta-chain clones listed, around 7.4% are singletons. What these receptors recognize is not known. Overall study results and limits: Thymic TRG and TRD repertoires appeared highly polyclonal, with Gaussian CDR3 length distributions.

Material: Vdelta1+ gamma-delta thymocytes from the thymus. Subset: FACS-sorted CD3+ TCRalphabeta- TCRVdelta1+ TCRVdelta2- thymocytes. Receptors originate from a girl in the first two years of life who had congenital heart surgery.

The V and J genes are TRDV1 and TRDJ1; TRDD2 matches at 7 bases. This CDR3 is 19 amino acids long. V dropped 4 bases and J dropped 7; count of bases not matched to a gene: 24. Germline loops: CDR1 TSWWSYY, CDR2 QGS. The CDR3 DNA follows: TGTGCTCTTGGGGGGCCTTCCTTACGGTACTTTCGGGTGGAGGGTAAACTCATCTTT. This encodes CALGGPSLRYFRVEGKLIF.

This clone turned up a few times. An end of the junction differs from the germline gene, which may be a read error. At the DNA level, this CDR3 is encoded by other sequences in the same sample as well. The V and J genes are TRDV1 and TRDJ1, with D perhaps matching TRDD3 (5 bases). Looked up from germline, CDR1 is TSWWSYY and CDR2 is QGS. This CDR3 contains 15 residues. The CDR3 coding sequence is TGCGCTCTTGGGGAACTACGACTACGTTCCGATAAACTCATCTTT. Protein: CALGELRLRSDKLIF.

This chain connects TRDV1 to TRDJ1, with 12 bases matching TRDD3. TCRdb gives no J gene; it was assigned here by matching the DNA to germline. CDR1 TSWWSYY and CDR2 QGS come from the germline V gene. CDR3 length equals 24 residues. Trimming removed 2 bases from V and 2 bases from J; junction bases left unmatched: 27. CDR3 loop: CALGEITLGVLLPTGGYPTDKLIF. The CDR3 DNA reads TGTGCTCTTGGGGAAATTACTTTGGGCGTCCTACTCCCTACTGGGGGATACCCAACCGATAAACTCATCTTT.

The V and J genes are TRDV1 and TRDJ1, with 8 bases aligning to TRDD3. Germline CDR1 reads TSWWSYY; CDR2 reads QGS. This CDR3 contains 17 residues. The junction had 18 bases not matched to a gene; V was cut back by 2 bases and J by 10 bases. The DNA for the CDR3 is TGTGCTCTTGGGGAAGTCCAGCACTGGGGATACCTACAGATACTCATCTTT. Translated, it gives CALGEVQHWGYLQILIF.

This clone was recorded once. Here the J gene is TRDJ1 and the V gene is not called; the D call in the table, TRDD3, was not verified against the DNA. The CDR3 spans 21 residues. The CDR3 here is CALGDYILDLGDIDPADKLIF. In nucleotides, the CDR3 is TGTGCTCTTGGGGACTACATCCTCGATCTGGGGGATATTGATCCCGCCGATAAACTCATCTTT.

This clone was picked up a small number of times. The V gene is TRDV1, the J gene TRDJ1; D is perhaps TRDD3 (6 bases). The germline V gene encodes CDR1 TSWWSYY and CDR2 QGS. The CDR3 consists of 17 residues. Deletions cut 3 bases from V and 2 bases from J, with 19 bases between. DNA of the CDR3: TGTGCTCTTGGGGACTGGGGTCGTCCCGTTGGGACCGATAAACTCATCTTT. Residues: CALGDWGRPVGTDKLIF.

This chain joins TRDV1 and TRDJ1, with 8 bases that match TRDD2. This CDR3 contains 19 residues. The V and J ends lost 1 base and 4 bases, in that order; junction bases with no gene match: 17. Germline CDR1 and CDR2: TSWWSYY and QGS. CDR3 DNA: TGTGCTCTTGGGGAACCACAGAGAAGGGCTTCCTACGCCTACGATAAACTCATCTTT. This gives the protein CALGEPQRRASYAYDKLIF.

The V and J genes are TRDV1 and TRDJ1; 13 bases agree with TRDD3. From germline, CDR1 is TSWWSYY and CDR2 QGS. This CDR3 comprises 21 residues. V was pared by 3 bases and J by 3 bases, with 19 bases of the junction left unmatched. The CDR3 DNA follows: TGTGCTCTTGGGGATTCTGCCCCTTCCTACTGGGGGATACGGGAGTCCGATAAACTCATCTTT. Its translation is CALGDSAPSYWGIRESDKLIF.

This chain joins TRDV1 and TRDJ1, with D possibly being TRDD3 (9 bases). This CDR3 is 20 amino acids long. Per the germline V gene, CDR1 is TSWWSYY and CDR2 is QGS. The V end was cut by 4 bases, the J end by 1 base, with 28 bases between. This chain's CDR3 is CALGGTSYVVGDMGTDKLIF. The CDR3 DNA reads TGTGCTCTTGGGGGTACTTCCTACGTAGTGGGGGATATGGGCACCGATAAACTCATCTTT.

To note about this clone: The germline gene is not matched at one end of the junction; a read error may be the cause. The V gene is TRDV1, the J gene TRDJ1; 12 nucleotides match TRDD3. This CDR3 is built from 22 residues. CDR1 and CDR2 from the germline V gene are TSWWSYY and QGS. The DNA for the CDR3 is TGTGCTCTTGGGGAACGGGGCCTTCTGTACTGGGGGATACATGACGGCACCGATAAACTCATCTTC. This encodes CALGERGLLYWGIHDGTDKLIF.

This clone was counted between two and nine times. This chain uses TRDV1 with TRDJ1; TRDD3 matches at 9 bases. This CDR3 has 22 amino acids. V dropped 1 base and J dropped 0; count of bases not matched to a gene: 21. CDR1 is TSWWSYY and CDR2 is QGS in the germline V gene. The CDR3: CALGEPRSHLYGGDTYTDKLIF. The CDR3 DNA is TGTGCTCTTGGGGAACCACGTTCCCACCTCTACGGGGGGGATACCTACACCGATAAACTCATCTTT.

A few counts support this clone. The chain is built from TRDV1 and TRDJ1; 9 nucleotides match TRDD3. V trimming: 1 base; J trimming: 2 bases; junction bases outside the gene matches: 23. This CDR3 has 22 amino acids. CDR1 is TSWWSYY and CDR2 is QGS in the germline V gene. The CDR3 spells CALGEPSIVCISRLGDTDKLIF. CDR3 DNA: TGTGCTCTTGGGGAACCCAGCATCGTTTGCATCTCCAGGCTGGGGGATACCGATAAACTCATCTTT.

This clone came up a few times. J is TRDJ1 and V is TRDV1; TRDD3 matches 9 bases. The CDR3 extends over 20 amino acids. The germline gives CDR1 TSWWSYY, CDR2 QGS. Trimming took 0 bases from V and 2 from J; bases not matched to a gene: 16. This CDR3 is CALGELLILQGIRLTDKLIF. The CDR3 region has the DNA TGTGCTCTTGGGGAACTATTAATCCTACAGGGGATACGGCTAACCGATAAACTCATCTTT.